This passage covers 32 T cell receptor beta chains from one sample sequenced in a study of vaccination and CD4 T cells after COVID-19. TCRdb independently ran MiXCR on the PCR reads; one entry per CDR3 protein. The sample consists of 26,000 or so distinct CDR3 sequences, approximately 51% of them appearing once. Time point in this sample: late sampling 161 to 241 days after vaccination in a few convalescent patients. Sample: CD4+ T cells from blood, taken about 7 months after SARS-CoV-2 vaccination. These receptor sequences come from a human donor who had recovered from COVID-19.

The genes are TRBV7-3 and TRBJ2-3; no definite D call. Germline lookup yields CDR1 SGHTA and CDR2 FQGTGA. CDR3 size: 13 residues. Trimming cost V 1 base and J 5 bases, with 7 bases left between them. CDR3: CASSLMLGDTQYF. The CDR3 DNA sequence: TGTGCCAGCAGCTTAATGCTGGGAGATACGCAGTATTTT. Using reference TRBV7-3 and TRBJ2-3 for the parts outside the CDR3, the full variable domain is GAGVSQTPSNKVTEKGKYVELRCDPISGHTALYWYRQSLGQGPEFLIYFQGTGAADDSGLPNDRFFAVRPEGSVSTLKIQRTERGDSAVYLCASSLMLGDTQYFGPGTRLTVL.

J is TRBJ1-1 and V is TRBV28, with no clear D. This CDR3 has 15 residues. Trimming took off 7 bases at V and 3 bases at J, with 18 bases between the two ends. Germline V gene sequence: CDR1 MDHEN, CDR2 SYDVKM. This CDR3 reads CASTKSITADTEAFF. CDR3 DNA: TGTGCCAGCACTAAGTCGATAACGGCGGACACTGAAGCTTTCTTT.

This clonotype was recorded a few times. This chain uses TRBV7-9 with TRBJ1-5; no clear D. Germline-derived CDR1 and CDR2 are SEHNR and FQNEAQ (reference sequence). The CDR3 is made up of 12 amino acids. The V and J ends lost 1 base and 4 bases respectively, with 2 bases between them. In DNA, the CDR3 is TGTGCCAGCAGCTTAGATAATCAGCCCCAGCATTTT. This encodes CASSLDNQPQHF.

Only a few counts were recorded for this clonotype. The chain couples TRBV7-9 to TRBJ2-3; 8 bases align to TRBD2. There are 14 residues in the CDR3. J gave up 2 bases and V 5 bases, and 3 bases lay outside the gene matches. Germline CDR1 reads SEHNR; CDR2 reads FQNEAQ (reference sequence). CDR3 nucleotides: TGTGCCAGCAGCCAGGGACTAGTCACAGATACGCAGTATTTT. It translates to CASSQGLVTDTQYF.

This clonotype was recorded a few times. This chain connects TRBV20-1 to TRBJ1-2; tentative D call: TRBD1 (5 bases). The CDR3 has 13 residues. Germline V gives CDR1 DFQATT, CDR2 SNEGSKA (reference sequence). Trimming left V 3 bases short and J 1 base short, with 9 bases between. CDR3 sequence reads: CSARDTLNYGYTF. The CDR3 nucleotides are TGCAGTGCTAGGGACACGCTTAACTATGGCTACACCTTC.

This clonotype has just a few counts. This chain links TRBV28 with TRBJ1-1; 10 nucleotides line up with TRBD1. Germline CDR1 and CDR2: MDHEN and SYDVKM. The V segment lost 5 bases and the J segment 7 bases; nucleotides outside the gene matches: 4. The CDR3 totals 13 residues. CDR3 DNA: TGTGCCAGCAGTAGACAGGGGGCGTTTGAAGCTTTCTTT. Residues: CASSRQGAFEAFF.

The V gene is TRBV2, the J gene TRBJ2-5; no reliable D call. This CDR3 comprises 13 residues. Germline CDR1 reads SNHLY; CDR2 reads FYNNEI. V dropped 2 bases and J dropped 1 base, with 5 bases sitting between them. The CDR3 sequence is CASSELGQETQYF. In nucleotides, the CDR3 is TGTGCCAGCAGTGAACTCGGCCAAGAGACCCAGTACTTC.

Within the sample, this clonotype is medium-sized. For the CDR3, the DNA is TGTGCCACCAGCCCCCAGCGGGAGTACAATGAGCAGTTCTTC. Its protein product is CATSPQREYNEQFF. The chain is built from TRBV15 and TRBJ2-1; 8 bases map to TRBD2. The germline V gene has CDR1 LNHNV and CDR2 YYDKDF (reference sequence). V lost 5 bases to trimming and J lost 4 bases; unmatched junction nucleotides: 4. The CDR3 runs 14 residues.

This CDR3 is CASSRDREDQPQHF. The CDR3 DNA reads TGTGCCAGCAGTCGAGACAGGGAGGACCAGCCCCAGCATTTT. The V call is TRBV6-1, the J call TRBJ1-5, with 7 nucleotides matching TRBD1. V lost 5 bases and J lost 7; bases outside the gene matches: 8. CDR3 length: 14 amino acids. Germline assignment: CDR1 MNHNS and CDR2 SASEGT.

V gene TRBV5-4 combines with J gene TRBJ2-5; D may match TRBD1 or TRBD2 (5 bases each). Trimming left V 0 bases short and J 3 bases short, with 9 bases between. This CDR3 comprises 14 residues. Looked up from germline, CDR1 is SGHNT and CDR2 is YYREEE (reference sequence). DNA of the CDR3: TGTGCCAGCAGCTTGGGGGACCGCAAAGAGACCCAGTACTTC. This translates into CASSLGDRKETQYF.

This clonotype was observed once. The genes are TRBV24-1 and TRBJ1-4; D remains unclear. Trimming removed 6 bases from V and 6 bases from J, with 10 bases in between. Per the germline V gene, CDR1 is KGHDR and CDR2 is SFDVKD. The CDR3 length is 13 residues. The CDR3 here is CATSTSGDEKLFF. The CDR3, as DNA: TGTGCCACCAGTACCAGCGGGGATGAAAAACTGTTTTTT.

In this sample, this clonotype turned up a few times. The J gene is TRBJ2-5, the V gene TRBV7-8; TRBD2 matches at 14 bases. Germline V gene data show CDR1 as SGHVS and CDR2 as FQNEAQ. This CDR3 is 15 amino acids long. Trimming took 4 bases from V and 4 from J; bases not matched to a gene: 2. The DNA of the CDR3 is TGTGCCAGCAGCTCAGGACTAGCGGGAGGAGAGACCCAGTACTTC. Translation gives CASSSGLAGGETQYF.

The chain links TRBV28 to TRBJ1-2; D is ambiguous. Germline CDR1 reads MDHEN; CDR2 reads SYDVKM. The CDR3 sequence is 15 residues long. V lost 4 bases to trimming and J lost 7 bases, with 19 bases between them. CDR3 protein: CASSSLPTLIRGYTF. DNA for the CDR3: TGTGCCAGCAGTTCTCTTCCGACCTTAATACGTGGCTACACCTTC.

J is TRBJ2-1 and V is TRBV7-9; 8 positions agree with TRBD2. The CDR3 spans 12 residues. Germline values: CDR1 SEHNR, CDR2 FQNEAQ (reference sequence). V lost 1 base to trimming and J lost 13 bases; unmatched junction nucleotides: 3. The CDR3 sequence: CASSLGSGDQFF. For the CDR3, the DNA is TGTGCCAGCAGCTTAGGTAGCGGGGATCAGTTCTTC. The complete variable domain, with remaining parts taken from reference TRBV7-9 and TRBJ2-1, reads DTGVSQNPRHKITKRGQNVTFRCDPISEHNRLYWYRQTLGQGPEFLTYFQNEAQLEKSRLLSDRFSAERPKGSFSTLEIQRTEQGDSAMYLCASSLGSGDQFFGPGTRLTVL.

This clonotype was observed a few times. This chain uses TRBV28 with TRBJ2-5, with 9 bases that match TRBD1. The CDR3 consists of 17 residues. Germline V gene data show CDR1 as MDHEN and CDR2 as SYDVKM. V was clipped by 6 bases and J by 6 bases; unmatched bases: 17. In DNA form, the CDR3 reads TGTGCCAGCAGCCGAGGGGCTCCGGGACAGGGTTGGCAGACCCAGTACTTC. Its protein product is CASSRGAPGQGWQTQYF.

Written as DNA, the CDR3 is TGTGCCAGCAGCTTAGTGGGATGGAGCACCGGGGAGCTGTTTTTT. Its translation is CASSLVGWSTGELFF. The chain couples TRBV7-3 to TRBJ2-2, with D hard to call. From germline, CDR1 is SGHTA and CDR2 FQGTGA. With 2 bases removed from V and 4 bases from J, the gap between germline ends came to 11 bases. CDR3 size: 15 residues.

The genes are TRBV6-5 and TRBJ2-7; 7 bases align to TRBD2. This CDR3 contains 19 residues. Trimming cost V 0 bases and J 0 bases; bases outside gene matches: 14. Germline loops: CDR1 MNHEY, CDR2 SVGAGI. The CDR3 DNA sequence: TGTGCCAGCAGTTACTCGCGGGACGGTCAATCTAGCGGCTCCTACGAGCAGTACTTC. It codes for CASSYSRDGQSSGSYEQYF.

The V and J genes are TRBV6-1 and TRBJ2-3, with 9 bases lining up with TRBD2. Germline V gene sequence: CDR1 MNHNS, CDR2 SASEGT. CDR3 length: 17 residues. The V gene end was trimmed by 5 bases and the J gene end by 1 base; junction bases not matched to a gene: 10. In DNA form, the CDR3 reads TGTGCCAGCAGTCTCTTAGCGGGAGAATTAGGCACAGATACGCAGTATTTT. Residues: CASSLLAGELGTDTQYF.

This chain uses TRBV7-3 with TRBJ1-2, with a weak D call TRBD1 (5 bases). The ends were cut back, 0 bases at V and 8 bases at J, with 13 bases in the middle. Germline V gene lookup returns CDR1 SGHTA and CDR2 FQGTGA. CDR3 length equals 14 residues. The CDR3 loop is CASSLTGTAGGYTF. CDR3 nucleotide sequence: TGTGCCAGCAGCTTAACGGGGACGGCCGGGGGCTACACCTTC.

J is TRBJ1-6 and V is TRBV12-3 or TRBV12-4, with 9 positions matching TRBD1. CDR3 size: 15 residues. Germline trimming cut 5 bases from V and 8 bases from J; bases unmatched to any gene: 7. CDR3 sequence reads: CASSLEGQGYSPLHF. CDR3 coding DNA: TGTGCCAGCAGTCTCGAAGGACAGGGGTATTCACCCCTCCACTTT.

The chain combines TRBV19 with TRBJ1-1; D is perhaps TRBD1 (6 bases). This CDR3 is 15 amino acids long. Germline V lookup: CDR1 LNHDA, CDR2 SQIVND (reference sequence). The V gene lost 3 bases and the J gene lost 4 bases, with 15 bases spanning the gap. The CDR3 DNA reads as TGTGCCAGTAGTATTATCGGGGGCGCGTTCACTGAAGCTTTCTTT. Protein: CASSIIGGAFTEAFF.

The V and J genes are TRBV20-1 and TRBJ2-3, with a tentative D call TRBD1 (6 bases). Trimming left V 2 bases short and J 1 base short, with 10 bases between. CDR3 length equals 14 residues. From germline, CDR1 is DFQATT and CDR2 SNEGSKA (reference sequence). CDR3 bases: TGCAGTGCTAGATGGGGGCAGGGCACAGATACGCAGTATTTT. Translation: CSARWGQGTDTQYF.

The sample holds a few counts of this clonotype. The CDR3 loop is CSARDLAGGETGELFF. In DNA, the CDR3 is TGCAGTGCTAGAGACCTAGCGGGAGGAGAGACCGGGGAGCTGTTTTTT. J is TRBJ2-2 and V is TRBV20-1; TRBD2 aligns across 11 bases. Germline assignment: CDR1 DFQATT and CDR2 SNEGSKA (reference sequence). Trimming at V came to 0 bases and at J to 5 bases, leaving 5 bases not matched to a gene. The CDR3 has 16 residues.

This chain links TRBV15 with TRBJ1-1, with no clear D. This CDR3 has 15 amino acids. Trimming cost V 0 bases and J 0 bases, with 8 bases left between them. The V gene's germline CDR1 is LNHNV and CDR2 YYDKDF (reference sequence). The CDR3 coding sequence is TGTGCCACCAGCAGAGATAGGCAGTTGAACACTGAAGCTTTCTTT. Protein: CATSRDRQLNTEAFF.

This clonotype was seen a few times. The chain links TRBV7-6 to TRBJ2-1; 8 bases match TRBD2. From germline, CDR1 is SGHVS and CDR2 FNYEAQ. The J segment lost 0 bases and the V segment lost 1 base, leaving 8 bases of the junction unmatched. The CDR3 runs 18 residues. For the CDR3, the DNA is TGTGCCAGCAGCTTAGTTCCTAGCGGGTTCTTCTCCTACAATGAGCAGTTCTTC. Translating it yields CASSLVPSGFFSYNEQFF. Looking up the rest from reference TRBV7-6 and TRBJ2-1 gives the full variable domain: GAGVSQSPRYKVTKRGQDVALRCDPISGHVSLYWYRQALGQGPEFLTYFNYEAQQDKSGLPNDRFSAERPEGSISTLTIQRTEQRDSAMYRCASSLVPSGFFSYNEQFFGPGTRLTVL.

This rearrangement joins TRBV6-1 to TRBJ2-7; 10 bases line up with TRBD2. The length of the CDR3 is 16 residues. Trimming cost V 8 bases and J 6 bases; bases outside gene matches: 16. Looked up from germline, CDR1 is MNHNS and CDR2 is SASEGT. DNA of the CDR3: TGTGCCAGCTCCCGGGGGCTAGCGGGAGAGGCCTTCGAGCAGTACTTC. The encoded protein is CASSRGLAGEAFEQYF.

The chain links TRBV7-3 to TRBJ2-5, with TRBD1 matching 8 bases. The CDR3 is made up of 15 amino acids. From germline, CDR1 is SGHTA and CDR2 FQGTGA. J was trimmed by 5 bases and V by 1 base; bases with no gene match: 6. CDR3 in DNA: TGTGCCAGCAGCTTAATGGGCAGGGGGCCTGAGACCCAGTACTTC. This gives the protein CASSLMGRGPETQYF.

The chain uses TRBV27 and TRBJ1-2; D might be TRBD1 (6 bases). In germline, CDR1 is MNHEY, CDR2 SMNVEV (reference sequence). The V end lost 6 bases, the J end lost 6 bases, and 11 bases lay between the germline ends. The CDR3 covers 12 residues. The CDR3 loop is CASSLRGNGYTF. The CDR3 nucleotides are TGTGCCAGCAGCTTAAGGGGGAATGGCTACACCTTC.

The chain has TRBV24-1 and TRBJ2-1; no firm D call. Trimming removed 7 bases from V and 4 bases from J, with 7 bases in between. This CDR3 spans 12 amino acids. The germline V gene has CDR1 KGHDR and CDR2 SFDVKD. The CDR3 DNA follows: TGTGCCACCAGCGCCGGTTACAATGAGCAGTTCTTC. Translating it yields CATSAGYNEQFF.

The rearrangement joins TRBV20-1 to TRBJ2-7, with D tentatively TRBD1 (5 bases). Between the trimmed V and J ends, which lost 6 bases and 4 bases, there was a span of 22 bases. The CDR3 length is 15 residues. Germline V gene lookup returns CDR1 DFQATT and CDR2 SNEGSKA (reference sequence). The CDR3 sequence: CSAVGAKPLYYEQYF. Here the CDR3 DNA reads TGCAGTGCGGTAGGGGCTAAGCCCTTATATTACGAGCAGTACTTC.

CDR3 sequence (DNA): TGTGCCAGCAGCTGGGATGGACAGGGGGCGCGATCCTACGAGCAGTACTTC. Amino acid sequence: CASSWDGQGARSYEQYF. The chain recombines TRBV7-9 with TRBJ2-7, with TRBD1 matching 11 bases. The junction had 9 bases not matched to a gene; V was cut back by 4 bases and J by 1 base. The CDR3 has 17 residues. Per the germline V gene, CDR1 is SEHNR and CDR2 is FQNEAQ (reference sequence).

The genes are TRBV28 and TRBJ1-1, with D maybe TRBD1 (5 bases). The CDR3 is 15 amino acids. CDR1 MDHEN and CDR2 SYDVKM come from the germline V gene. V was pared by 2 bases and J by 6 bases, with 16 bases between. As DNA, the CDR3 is TGTGCCAGCAGTTTAAGCAGGGTCTTAATCTCTGAAGCTTTCTTT. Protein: CASSLSRVLISEAFF. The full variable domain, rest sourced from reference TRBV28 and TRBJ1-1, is DVKVTQSSRYLVKRTGEKVFLECVQDMDHENMFWYRQDPGLGLRLIYFSYDVKMKEKGDIPEGYSVSREKKERFSLILESASTNQTSMYLCASSLSRVLISEAFFGQGTRLTVV.